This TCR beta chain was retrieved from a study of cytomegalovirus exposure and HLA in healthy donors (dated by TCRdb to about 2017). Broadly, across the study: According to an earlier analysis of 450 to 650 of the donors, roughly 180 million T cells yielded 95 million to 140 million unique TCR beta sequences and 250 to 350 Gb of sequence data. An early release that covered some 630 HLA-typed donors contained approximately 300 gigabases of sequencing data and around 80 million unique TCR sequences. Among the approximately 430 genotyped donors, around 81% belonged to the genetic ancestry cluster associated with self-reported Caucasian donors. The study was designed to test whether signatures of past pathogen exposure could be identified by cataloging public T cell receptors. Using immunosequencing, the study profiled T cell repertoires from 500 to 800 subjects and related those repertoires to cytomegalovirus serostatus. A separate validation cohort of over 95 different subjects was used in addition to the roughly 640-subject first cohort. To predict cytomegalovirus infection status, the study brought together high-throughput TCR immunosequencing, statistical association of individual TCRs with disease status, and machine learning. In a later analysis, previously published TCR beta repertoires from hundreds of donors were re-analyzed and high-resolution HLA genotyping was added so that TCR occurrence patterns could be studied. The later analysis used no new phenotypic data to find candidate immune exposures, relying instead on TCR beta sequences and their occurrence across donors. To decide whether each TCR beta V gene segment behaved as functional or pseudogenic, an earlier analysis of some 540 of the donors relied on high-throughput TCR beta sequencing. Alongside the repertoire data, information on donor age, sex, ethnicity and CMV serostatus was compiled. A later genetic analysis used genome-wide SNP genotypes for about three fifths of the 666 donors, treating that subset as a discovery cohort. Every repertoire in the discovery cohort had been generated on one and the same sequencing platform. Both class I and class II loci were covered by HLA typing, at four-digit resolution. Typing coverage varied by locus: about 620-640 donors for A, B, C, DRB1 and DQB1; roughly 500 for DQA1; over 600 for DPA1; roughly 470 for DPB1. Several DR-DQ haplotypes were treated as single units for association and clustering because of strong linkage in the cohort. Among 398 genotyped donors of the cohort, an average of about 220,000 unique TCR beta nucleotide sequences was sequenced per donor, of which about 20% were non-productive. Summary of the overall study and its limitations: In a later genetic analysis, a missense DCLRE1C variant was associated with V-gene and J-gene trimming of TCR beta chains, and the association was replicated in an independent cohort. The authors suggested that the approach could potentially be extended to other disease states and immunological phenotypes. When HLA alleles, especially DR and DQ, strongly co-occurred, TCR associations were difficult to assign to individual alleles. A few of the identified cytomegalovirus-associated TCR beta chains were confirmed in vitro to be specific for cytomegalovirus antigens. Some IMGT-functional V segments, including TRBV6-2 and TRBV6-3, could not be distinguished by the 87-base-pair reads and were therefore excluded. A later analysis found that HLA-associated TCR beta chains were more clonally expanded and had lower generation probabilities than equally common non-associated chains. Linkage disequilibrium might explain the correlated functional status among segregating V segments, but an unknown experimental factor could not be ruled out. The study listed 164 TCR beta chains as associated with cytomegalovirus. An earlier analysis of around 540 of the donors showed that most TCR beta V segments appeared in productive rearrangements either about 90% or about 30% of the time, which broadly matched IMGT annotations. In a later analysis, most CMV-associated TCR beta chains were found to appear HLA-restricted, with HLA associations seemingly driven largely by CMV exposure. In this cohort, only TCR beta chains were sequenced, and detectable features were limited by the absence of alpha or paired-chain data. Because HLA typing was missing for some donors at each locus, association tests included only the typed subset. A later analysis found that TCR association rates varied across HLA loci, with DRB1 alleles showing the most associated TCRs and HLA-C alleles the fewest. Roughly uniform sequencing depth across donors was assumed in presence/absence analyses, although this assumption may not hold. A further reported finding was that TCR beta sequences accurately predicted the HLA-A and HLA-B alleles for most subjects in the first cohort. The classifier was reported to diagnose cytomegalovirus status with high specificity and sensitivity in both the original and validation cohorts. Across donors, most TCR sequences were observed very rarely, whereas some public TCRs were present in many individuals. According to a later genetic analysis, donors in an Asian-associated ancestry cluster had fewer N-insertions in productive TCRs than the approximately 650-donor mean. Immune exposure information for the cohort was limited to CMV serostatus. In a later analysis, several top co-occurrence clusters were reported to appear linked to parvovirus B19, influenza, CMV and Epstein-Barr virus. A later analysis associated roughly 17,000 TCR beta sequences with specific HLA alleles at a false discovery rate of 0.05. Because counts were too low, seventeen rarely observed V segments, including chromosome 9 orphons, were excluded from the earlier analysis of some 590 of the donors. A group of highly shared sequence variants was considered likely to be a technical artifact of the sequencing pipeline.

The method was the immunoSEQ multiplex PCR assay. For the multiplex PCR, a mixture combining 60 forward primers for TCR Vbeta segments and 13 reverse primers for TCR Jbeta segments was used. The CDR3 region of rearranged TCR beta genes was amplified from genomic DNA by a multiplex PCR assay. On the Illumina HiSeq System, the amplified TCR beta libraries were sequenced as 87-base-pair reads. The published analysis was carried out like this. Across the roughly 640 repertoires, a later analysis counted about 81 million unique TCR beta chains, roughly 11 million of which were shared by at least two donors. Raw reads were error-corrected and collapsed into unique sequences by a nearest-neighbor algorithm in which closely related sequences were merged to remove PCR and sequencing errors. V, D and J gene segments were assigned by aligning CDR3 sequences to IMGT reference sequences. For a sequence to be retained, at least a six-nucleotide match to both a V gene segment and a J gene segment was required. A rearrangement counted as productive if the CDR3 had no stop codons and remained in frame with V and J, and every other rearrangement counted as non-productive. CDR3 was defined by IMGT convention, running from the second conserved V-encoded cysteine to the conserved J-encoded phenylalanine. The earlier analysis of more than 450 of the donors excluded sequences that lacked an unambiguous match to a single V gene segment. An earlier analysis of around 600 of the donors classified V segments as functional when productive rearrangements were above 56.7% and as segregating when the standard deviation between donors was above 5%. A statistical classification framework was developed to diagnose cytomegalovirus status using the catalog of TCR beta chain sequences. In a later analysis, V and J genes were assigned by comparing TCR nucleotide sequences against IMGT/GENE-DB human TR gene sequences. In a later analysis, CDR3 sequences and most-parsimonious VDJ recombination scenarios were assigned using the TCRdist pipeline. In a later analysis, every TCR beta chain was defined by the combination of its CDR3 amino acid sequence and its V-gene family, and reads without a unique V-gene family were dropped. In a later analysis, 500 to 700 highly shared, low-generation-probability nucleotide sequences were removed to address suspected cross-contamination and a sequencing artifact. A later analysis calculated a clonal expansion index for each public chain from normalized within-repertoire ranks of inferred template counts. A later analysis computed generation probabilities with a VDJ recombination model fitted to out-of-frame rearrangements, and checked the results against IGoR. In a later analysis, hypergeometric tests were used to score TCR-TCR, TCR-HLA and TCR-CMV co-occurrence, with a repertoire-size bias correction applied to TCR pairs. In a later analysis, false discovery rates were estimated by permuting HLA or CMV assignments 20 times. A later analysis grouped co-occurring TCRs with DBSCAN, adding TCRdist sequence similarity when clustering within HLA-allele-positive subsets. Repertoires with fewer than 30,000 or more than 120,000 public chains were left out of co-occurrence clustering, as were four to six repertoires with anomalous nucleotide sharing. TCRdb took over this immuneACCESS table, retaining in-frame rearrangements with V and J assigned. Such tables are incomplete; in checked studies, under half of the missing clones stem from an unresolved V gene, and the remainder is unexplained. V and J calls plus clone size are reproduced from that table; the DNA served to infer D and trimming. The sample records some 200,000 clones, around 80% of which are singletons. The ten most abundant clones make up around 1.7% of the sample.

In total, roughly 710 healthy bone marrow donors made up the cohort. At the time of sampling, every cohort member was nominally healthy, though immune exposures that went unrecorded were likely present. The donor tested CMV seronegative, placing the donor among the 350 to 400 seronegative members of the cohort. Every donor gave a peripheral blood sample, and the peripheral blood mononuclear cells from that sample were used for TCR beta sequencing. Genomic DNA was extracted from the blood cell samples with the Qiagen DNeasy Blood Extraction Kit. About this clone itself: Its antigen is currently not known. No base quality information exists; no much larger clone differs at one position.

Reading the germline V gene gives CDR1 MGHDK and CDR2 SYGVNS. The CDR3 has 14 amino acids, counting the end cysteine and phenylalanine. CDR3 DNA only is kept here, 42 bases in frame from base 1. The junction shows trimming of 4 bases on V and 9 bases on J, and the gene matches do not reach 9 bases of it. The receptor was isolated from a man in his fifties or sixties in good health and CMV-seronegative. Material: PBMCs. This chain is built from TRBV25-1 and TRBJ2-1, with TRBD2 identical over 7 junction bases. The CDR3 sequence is CASSVTSGTVEQFF. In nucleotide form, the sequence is TGTGCCAGCAGTGTTACGAGCGGGACGGTTGAGCAGTTCTTC.